The entry that follows covers one TCR beta chain sequence. Its antigen is currently unknown. Produced via immunoSEQ multiplex PCR; TCRdb's table is partial and in-frame only. The sample lists about 99,000 clones, more than 80% occurring once. Trimming cost V 0 bases and J 5 bases; bases outside gene matches: 9. CDR1 is ENHRY, CDR2 SYGVKD, per germline. The CDR3 has 18 residues. The source of the sample is a study of T cell responses to AZD1222 COVID-19 vaccine. General study points: The sample set comprised mostly white British donors with more females, and clonal diversity was possibly underestimated. Nearly half of spike-specific TCRs reportedly target unmutated variant regions. The number of AZD1222 recipients seropositive at baseline was only six. Two AZD1222 doses significantly raised spike-specific TCR breadth and depth over controls.

This chain links TRBV10-3 with TRBJ1-4; 10 nucleotides line up with TRBD1. Here the sequenced sample was peripheral blood, taken on day 0 of AZD1222 vaccination. This clonotype was sampled from an adult in good health. CDR3 bases: TGTGCCATCAGTGAGTCGGATCGGGGGACAGGGGTGAATGAAAAACTGTTTTTT. It yields the protein CAISESDRGTGVNEKLFF.